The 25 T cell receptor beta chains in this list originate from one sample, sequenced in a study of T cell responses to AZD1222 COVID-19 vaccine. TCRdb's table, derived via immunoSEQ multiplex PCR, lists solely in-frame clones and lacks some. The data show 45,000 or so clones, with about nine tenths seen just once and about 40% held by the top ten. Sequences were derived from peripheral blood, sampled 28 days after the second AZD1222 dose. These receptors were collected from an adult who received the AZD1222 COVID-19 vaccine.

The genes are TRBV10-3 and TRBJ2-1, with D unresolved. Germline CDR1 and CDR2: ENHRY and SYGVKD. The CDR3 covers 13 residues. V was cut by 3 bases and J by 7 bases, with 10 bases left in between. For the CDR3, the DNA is TGTGCCATCAGTGATACCCCGAGGAATGAGCAGTTCTTC. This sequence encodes CAISDTPRNEQFF.

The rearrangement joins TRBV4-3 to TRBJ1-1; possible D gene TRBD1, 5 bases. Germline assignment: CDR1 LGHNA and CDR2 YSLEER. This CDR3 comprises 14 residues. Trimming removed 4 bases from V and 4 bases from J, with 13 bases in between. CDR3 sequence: CASSPSGGSTEAFF. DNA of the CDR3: TGCGCCAGCAGCCCGTCGGGGGGGTCCACTGAAGCTTTCTTT.

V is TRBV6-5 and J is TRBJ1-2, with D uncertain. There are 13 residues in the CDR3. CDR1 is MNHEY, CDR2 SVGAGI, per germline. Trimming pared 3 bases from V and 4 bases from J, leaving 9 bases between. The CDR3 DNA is TGTGCCAGCAGTTATGACCGAACCTATGGCTACACCTTC. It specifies CASSYDRTYGYTF.

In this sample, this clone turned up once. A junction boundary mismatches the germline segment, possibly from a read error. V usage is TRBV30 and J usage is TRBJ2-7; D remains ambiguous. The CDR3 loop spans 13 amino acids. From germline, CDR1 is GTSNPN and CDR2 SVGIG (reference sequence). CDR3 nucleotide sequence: TGTGCCTGGAGTGTACCCGGACCCGGGCCGAAGGGCTTC. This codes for CAWSVPGPGPKGF.

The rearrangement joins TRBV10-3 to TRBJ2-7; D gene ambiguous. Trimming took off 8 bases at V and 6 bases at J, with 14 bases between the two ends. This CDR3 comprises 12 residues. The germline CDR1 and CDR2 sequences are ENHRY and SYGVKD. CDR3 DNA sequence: TGTGCCATCCGAACGGCCGGCCGCGAGCAGTACTTC. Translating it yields CAIRTAGREQYF.

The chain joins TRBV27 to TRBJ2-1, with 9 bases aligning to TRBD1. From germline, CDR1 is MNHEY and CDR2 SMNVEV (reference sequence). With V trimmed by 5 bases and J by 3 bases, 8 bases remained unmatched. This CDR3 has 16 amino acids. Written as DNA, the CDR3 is TGTGCCAGCAGTACCCACAGGGGGCTCATCTACAATGAGCAGTTCTTC. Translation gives CASSTHRGLIYNEQFF.

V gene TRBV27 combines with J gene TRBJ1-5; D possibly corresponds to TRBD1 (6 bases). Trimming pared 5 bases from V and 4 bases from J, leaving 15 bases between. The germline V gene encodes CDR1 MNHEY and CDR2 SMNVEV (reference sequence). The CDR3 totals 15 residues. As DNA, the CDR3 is TGTGCCAGCAGTCTTTCAGGGGCGGGGAATCAGCCCCAGCATTTT. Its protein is CASSLSGAGNQPQHF.

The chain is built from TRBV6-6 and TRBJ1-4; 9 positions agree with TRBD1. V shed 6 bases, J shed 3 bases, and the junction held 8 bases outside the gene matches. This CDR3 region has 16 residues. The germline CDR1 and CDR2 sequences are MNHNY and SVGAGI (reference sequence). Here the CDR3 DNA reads TGTGCCAGCAGCGGACAGGGGAGGGGGTCTAATGAAAAACTGTTTTTT. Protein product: CASSGQGRGSNEKLFF.

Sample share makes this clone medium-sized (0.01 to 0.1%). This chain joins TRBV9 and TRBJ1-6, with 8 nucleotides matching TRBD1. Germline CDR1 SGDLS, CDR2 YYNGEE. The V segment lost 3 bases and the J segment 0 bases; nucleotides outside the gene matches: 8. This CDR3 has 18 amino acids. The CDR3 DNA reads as TGTGCCAGCAGCGAGGGGGACAGGTTCAACTCCTATAATTCACCCCTCCACTTT. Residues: CASSEGDRFNSYNSPLHF.

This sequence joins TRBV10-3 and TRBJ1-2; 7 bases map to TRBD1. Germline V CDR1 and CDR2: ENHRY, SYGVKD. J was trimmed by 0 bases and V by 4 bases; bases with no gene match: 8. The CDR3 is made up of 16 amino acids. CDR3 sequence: CAISGVRGRANYGYTF. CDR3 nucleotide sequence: TGTGCCATCAGTGGGGTCAGGGGGAGAGCTAACTATGGCTACACCTTC.

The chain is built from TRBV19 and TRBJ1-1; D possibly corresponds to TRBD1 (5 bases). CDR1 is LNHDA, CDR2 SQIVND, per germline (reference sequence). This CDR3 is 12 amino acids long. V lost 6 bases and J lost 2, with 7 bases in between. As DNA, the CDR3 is TGTGCCAGTAGGGGGGTTAACACTGAAGCTTTCTTT. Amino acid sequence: CASRGVNTEAFF.

This CDR3 reads CASSLGSFNTDTQYF. In DNA form, the CDR3 reads TGTGCCAGCAGCTTAGGGTCCTTTAACACAGATACGCAGTATTTT. The V gene is TRBV7-2, the J gene TRBJ2-3; D is undetermined. The CDR3 has 15 residues. CDR1 and CDR2 from the germline V gene are SGHTA and FQGNSA. V lost 1 base, J lost 2 bases, and 10 bases lay in between. Full variable domain (missing parts from reference TRBV7-2 and TRBJ2-3): GAGVSQSPSNKVTEKGKDVELRCDPISGHTALYWYRQSLGQGLEFLIYFQGNSAPDKSGLPSDRFSAERTGGSVSTLTIQRTQQEDSAVYLCASSLGSFNTDTQYFGPGTRLTVL.

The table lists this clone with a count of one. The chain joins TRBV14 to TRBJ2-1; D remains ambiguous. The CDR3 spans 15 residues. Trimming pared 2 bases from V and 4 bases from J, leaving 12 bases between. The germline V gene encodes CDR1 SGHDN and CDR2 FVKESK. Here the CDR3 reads CASSQPRASYNEQFF. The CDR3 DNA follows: TGTGCCAGCAGCCAACCTAGAGCGAGTTACAATGAGCAGTTCTTC.

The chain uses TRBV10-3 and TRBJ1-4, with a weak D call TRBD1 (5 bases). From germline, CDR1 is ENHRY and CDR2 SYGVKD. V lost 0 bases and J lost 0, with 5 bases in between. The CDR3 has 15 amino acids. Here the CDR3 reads CAISESGATNEKLFF. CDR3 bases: TGTGCCATCAGTGAGTCAGGGGCAACTAATGAAAAACTGTTTTTT.

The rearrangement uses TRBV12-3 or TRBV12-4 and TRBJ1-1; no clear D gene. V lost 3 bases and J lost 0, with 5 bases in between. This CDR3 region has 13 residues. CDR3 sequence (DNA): TGTGCCAGCAGTTTTTACGTGAACACTGAAGCTTTCTTT. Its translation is CASSFYVNTEAFF.

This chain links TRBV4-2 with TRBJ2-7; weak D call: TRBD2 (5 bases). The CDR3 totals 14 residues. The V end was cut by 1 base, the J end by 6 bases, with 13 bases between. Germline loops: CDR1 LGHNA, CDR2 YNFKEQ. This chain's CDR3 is CASSQVLGSGEQYF. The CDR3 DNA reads TGTGCCAGCAGCCAAGTTTTAGGGAGTGGCGAGCAGTACTTC.

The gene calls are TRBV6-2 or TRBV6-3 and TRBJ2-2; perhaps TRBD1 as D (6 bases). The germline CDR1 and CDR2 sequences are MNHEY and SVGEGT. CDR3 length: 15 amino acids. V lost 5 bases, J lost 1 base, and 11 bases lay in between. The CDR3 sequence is CASSPPGVNTGELFF. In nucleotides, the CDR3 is TGTGCCAGCAGTCCACCAGGGGTGAACACCGGGGAGCTGTTTTTT.

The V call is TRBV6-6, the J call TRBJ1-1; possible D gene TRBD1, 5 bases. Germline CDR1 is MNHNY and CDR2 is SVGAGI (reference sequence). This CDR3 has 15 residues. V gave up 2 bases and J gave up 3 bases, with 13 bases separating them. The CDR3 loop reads CASSYLSRGDTEAFF. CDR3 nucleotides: TGTGCCAGCAGTTACCTTAGTCGGGGGGACACTGAAGCTTTCTTT.

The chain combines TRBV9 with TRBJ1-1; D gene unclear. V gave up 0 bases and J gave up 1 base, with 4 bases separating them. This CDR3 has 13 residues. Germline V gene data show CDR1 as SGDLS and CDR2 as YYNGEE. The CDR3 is CASSVAGNTEAFF. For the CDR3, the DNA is TGTGCCAGCAGCGTAGCCGGGAACACTGAAGCTTTCTTT.

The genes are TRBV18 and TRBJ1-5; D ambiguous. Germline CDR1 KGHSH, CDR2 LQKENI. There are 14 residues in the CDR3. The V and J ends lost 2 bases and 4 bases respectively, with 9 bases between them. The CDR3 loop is CASSPTEGNQPQHF. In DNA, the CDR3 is TGTGCCAGCTCACCAACCGAGGGTAATCAGCCCCAGCATTTT.

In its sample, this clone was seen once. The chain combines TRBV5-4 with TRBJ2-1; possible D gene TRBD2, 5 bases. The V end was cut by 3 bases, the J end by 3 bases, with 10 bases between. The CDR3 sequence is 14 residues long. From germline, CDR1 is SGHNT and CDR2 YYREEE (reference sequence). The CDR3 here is CASSSGLDYNEQFF. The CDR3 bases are TGTGCCAGCAGCTCTGGACTGGACTACAATGAGCAGTTCTTC.

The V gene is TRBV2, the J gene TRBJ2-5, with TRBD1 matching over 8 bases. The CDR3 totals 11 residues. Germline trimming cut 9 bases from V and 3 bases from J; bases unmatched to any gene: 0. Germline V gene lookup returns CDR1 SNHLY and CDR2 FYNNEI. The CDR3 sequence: CARGQEETQYF. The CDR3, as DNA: TGTGCCAGGGGACAGGAAGAGACCCAGTACTTC.

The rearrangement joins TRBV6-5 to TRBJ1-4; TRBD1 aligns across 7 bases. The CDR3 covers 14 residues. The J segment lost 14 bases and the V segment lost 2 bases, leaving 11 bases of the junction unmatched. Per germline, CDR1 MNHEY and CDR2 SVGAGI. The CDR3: CASSYGQGGSRLFF. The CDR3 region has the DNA TGTGCCAGCAGTTACGGGCAGGGGGGGAGTCGGCTGTTTTTT.

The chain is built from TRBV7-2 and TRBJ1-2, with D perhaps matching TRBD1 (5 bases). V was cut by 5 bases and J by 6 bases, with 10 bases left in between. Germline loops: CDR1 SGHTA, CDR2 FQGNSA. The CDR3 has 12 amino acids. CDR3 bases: TGTGCCAGCAGCCCACGACAGCATGGCTACACCTTC. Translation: CASSPRQHGYTF.

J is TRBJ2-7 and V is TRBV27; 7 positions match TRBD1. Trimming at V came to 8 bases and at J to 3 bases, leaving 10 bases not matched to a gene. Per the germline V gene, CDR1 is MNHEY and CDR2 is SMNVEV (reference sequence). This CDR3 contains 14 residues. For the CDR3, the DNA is TGTGCCAGCCGATCCGGGACAGAGTTCTACGAGCAGTACTTC. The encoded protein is CASRSGTEFYEQYF.